The rows below give T cell receptor beta chains drawn from one sample of a study of vaccination effects on CD4 cells after COVID-19. The table came from immunoSEQ multiplex PCR; TCRdb's copy has only in-frame clones and leaves some out. The data show tens of thousands of clones, approximately 78% seen once. No antigen has been assigned to these receptors. Material: CD4+ T cells from PBMCs cultured with HCoV-OC43 spike peptides, obtained after COVID-19 vaccination. All receptors come from a human donor who received a COVID-19 vaccine. CDR3s include the opening cysteine and the closing phenylalanine or tryptophan. The D gene is left open where the match is weak. The size entry is marked missing in some rows and otherwise reads once, few, many or a size class.

>TRBV2|TRBD1|.|TRBJ1-3
CASRHRGTGNTIYF
TGTGCCAGCAGACACAGGGGAACTGGAAACACCATATATTTT
>TRBV18|TRBD1|.|TRBJ1-2
CASSLLDRGSGYTF
TGTGCCAGCTCACTTCTGGACAGGGGAAGCGGCTACACCTTC
>TRBV3-1/TRBV3-2|.|.|TRBJ2-2
CASSDIRGTGELFF
TGTGCCAGCAGCGACATACGGGGAACCGGGGAGCTGTTTTTT
>TRBV5-1|.|.|TRBJ2-5
CASSLPEQETQYF
TGCGCCAGCAGCTTGCCCGAACAAGAGACCCAGTACTTC
>TRBV3-1/TRBV3-2|TRBD1|.|TRBJ2-3
CASSYRDSRTDTQYF
TGTGCCAGCAGCTACAGGGACAGTCGGACAGATACGCAGTATTTT
>TRBV12-3/TRBV12-4|.|.|TRBJ1-5
CASSLEYQPQHF
TGTGCCAGCAGTTTAGAATACCAGCCCCAGCATTTT
>TRBV6-1|TRBD1|.|TRBJ1-4
CASSEAPGQLPNEKLFF
TGTGCCAGCAGTGAAGCCCCGGGACAGTTACCTAATGAAAAACTGTTTTTT
>TRBV10-3|.|.|TRBJ1-1
CAISPQGYMNTEAFF
TGTGCCATCAGTCCACAGGGATACATGAACACTGAAGCTTTCTTT
>TRBV24-1|.|.|TRBJ1-5
CATSEGTAIGNQPQHF
TGTGCCACCAGTGAGGGGACCGCAATAGGCAATCAGCCCCAGCATTTT
>TRBV9|TRBD1|.|TRBJ2-1
CASSVEGQARDEQFF
TGTGCCAGCAGCGTAGAGGGACAGGCGCGGGATGAGCAGTTCTTC
>TRBV24-1|.|few|TRBJ2-4
CATSDQPGPKNIQYF
TGTGCCACCAGTGATCAACCGGGACCCAAAAACATTCAGTACTTC
>TRBV5-1|.|.|TRBJ2-2
CASSFGTGGSGELFF
TGCGCCAGCAGTTTCGGGACGGGCGGGTCCGGGGAGCTGTTTTTT
>TRBV7-9|.|.|TRBJ1-2
CASTRIVGEANYGYTF
TGTGCCAGCACCCGAATTGTGGGGGAAGCTAACTATGGCTACACCTTC